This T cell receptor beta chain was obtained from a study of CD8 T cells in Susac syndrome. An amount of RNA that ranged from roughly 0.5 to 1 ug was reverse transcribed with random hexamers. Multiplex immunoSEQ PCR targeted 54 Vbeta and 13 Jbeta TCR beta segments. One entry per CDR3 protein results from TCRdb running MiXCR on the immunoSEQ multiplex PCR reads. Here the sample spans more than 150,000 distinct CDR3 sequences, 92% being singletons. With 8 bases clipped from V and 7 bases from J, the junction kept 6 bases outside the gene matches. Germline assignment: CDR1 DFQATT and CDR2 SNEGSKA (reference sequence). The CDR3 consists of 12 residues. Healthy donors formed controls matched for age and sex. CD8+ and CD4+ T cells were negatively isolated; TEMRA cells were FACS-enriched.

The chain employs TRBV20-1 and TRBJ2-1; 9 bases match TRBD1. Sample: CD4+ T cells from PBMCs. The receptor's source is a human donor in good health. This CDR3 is CSPGQGTNEQFF. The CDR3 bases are TGCAGTCCCGGACAGGGGACAAATGAGCAGTTCTTC.